This TCR beta chain was documented in a study of Graves' ophthalmopathy and Graves' hyperthyroidism. Overall study context: At initial diagnosis, peripheral blood was obtained, and this preceded any treatment.

Amplification of TCR beta CDR3 regions used RNA transcripts. Second-round multiplex PCR came after a first-round RT-PCR that employed HTBI primers. TCRdb re-derived calls from the multiplex PCR reads in MiXCR, one entry per CDR3 protein. Among about 740,000 distinct CDR3 sequences listed, 40% were seen once. With 3 bases removed from V and 5 bases from J, the gap between germline ends came to 10 bases. The CDR3 consists of 13 residues. CDR1 and CDR2 from the germline V gene are WSHSY and SAAADI. Concerning this clonotype itself: Antigen: not known.

Findings of the study overall: Stable hyperthyroidism and ophthalmopathy were told apart by a 13-signature model, which achieved about 88% sensitivity and almost 82% specificity.

Other autoimmune diseases, uncontrolled infections, pregnancy or lactation excluded patients from enrollment. Sampling about 9.7 ml of fresh peripheral blood provided the PBMCs. This receptor was obtained from an adult man with Graves' ophthalmopathy. Sequencing was carried out using peripheral blood. The chain joins TRBV10-2 to TRBJ2-5, with TRBD2 as a possible D gene (6 bases). The CDR3 bases are TGCGCCAGCAGTGACGGGGGTGGGGAGACCCAGTACTTC. Protein sequence: CASSDGGGETQYF.